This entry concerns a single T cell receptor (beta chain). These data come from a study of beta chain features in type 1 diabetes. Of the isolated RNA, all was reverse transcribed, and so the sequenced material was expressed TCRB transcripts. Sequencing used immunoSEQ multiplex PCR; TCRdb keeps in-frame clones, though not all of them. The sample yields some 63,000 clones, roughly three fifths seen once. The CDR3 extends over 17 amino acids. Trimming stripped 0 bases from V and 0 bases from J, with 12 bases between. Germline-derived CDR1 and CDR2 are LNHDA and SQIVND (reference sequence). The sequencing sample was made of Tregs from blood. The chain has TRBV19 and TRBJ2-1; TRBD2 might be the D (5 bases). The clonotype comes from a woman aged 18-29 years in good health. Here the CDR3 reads CASSIDSATLSYNEQFF. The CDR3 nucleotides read TGTGCCAGTAGTATAGATAGCGCGACCCTCTCCTACAATGAGCAGTTCTTC.